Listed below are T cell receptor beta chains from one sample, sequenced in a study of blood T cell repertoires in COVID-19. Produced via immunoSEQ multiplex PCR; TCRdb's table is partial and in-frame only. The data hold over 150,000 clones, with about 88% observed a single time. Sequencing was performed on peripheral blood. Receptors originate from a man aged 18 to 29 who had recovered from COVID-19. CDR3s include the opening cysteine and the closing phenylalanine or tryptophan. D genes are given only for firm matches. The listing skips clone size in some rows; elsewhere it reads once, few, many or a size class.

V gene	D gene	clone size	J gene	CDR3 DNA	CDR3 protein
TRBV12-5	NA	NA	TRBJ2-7	TGTGCTAGTGGTTTGGTATTAGGGGAAGGGGAGCAGTACTTC	CASGLVLGEGEQYF
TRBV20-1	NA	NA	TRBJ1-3	TGCAGTGCTAGTGGCTACTCTGGAAACACCATATATTTT	CSASGYSGNTIYF
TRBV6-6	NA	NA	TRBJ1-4	TGTGCCAGCAGCATACAGGGAGTCAGGGGTGAAAAACTGTTTTTT	CASSIQGVRGEKLFF
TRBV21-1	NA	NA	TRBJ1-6	TGCCCTGGGGGGACTGGAAGCTCCTATAATTCACCCCTCCACTTT	CPGGTGSSYNSPLHF
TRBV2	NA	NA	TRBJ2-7	TGTGCCAGCAGTGGTCAGGGCGGCTACGAGCAGTACTTC	CASSGQGGYEQYF
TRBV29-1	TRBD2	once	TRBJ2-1	TGCAGCGTCGACGGGACTACAGAGCAGTTCTTC	CSVDGTTEQFF
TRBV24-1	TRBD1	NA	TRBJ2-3	TGTGCCACCAGTGATTTACGGACAGGGACCTCGGGAGATACGCAGTATTTT	CATSDLRTGTSGDTQYF
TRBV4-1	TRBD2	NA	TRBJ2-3	TGCGCCAGCAGCCAAGACGGGGGGAGGGGCTCAGATACGCAGTATTTT	CASSQDGGRGSDTQYF
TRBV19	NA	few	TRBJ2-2	TGTGCCAGTAGTATCCCCGGAGGCACCGGGGAGCTGTTTTTT	CASSIPGGTGELFF
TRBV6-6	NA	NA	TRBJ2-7	TGTGCCAGCAGCCGACAGCGCTCAAGCTCCTACGAGCAGTACTTC	CASSRQRSSSYEQYF
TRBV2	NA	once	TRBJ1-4	TGTGCCAGCAGTGTGGTCGGGTTCTCAACTAATGAAAAACTGTTTTTT	CASSVVGFSTNEKLFF